This T cell receptor (beta chain) stems from a study of blood T cell repertoires in COVID-19. Background on the study: The United States, Italy and Spain provided the acute and convalescent COVID-19 samples.

Measured with immunoSEQ multiplex PCR; TCRdb has only the in-frame clones, and not every one. The sample includes a few hundred thousand clones, around 86% of them seen just once. Germline values: CDR1 KGHSH, CDR2 LQKENI. This CDR3 spans 15 amino acids. V lost 5 bases and J 2 bases, leaving 13 bases between the germline ends. This receptor was taken from a man in his forties who had recovered from COVID-19. The gene calls are TRBV18 and TRBJ2-1; D is perhaps TRBD1 (6 bases). The specimen was peripheral blood. Here the CDR3 reads CASSETGHPYNEQFF. The CDR3 DNA sequence: TGTGCCAGCTCAGAAACGGGACACCCCTACAATGAGCAGTTCTTC.